The 31 T cell receptor beta chains reported below all come from one sample, sequenced in a study of T cells after yellow fever vaccination. TCRdb fed the 5' RACE reads into MiXCR, producing one record per CDR3 protein. The sample lists about 340,000 distinct CDR3 sequences, roughly 4.3% occurring once. Sample: PBMCs, taken 5 days after the yellow fever booster vaccination. These receptors originate from a man younger than 35 who received the YFV17D yellow fever vaccine.

The rearrangement uses TRBV11-2 and TRBJ1-5; D is possibly TRBD1 (5 bases). Germline values: CDR1 SGHAT, CDR2 FQNNGV. Trimming removed 2 bases at V and 5 bases at J, with 13 bases between. This CDR3 has 15 residues. The CDR3 bases are TGTGCCAGCAGCTTATCAAGGGGCGCATATCAGCCCCAGCATTTT. Translating it yields CASSLSRGAYQPQHF.

The rearrangement joins TRBV20-1 to TRBJ1-6, with TRBD1 as a possible D gene (6 bases). The CDR3 length is 13 residues. V was shortened by 0 bases and J by 10 bases, with 10 bases between the two germline ends. Germline values: CDR1 DFQATT, CDR2 SNEGSKA (reference sequence). The CDR3 DNA is TGCAGTGCTAGAGACGTAGGGGGATCACCCCTCCACTTT. It yields the protein CSARDVGGSPLHF.

The chain joins TRBV19 to TRBJ1-5; a possible D gene is TRBD1 (6 bases). Looked up from germline, CDR1 is LNHDA and CDR2 is SQIVND (reference sequence). The CDR3 spans 13 residues. Deletions cut 2 bases from V and 8 bases from J, with 10 bases between. This chain's CDR3 is CASSIPGAEPQHF. The CDR3 bases are TGTGCCAGTAGTATACCGGGGGCTGAGCCCCAGCATTTT.

This clonotype was recorded at least ten times. CDR3 coding DNA: TGTGCCAGCAGCCTCCGGACAGGGGGCTCCCGAGCCAAAAACATTCAGTACTTC. It translates to CASSLRTGGSRAKNIQYF. The chain has TRBV7-6 and TRBJ2-4; 11 nucleotides line up with TRBD1. V shed 5 bases, J shed 0 bases, and the junction held 9 bases outside the gene matches. Germline CDR1 SGHVS, CDR2 FNYEAQ. The CDR3 spans 18 residues.

This clonotype has a handful of counts. The gene calls are TRBV5-1 and TRBJ1-3; 7 bases match TRBD1. After removal of 9 bases from V and 2 bases from J, the junction contained 5 bases not matched to a gene. Germline CDR1 reads SGHRS; CDR2 reads YFSETQ. CDR3 length: 13 amino acids. CDR3 bases: TGCGCCACCTTAACAGGGGCTGGAAACACCATATATTTT. Its translation is CATLTGAGNTIYF.

This clonotype occurred a few times. The chain links TRBV5-1 to TRBJ1-2, with 7 bases aligning to TRBD1. With 7 bases clipped from V and 4 bases from J, the junction kept 13 bases outside the gene matches. This CDR3 region has 15 residues. Germline loops: CDR1 SGHRS, CDR2 YFSETQ. The CDR3 sequence is CASGPGTVYFYGYTF. The CDR3 region has the DNA TGCGCCAGCGGACCCGGGACAGTGTATTTCTATGGCTACACCTTC.

The chain has TRBV20-1 and TRBJ2-7, with D possibly being TRBD1 (6 bases). Between the trimmed V and J ends, which lost 3 bases and 2 bases, there was a span of 8 bases. The CDR3 extends over 12 amino acids. Germline V lookup: CDR1 DFQATT, CDR2 SNEGSKA (reference sequence). DNA of the CDR3: TGCAGTGCTAGCCGGGACACCTACGAGCAGTACTTC. Protein product: CSASRDTYEQYF.

This clonotype has a count of ten or more. The CDR3 DNA sequence: TGTGCCAGCAGCAAGTACCGCCAAGAGACCCAGTACTTC. It specifies CASSKYRQETQYF. V is TRBV4-2 and J is TRBJ2-5; D is undetermined. This CDR3 contains 13 residues. CDR1 and CDR2 (germline): LGHNA, YNFKEQ. The ends were cut back, 5 bases at V and 1 base at J, with 8 bases in the middle.

In its sample, this clonotype was seen a few times. The chain uses TRBV5-1 and TRBJ2-1; D is perhaps TRBD2 (6 bases). The CDR3 length is 16 residues. V was cut by 4 bases and J by 4 bases, with 18 bases left in between. CDR1 is SGHRS, CDR2 YFSETQ, per germline. CDR3 region: CASSPKFGGAYNEQFF. CDR3 nucleotide sequence: TGCGCCAGCAGCCCGAAATTTGGCGGGGCATACAATGAGCAGTTCTTC.

J is TRBJ2-2 and V is TRBV18, with D hard to call. Germline V CDR1 and CDR2: KGHSH, LQKENI. Trimming shortened V by 2 bases and J by 0 bases, and 13 bases separated the two germline ends. This CDR3 has 17 amino acids. The CDR3 DNA reads as TGTGCCAGCTCACCAGACGGAGCACTCGCGAACACCGGGGAGCTGTTTTTT. It specifies CASSPDGALANTGELFF.

This clonotype was detected many times. The chain is built from TRBV7-9 and TRBJ1-3; no firm D call. V shed 3 bases and J shed 0 bases, with 12 bases lying between them. This CDR3 spans 16 amino acids. Germline V CDR1 and CDR2: SEHNR, FQNEAQ (reference sequence). CDR3 DNA sequence: TGTGCCAGCAGCTTGCGACACCCGATCTCTGGAAACACCATATATTTT. Protein: CASSLRHPISGNTIYF.

The chain joins TRBV7-8 to TRBJ2-7; D possibly matches TRBD1 or TRBD2 (5 bases each). There are 15 residues in the CDR3. V lost 1 base, J lost 2 bases, and 12 bases lay in between. Germline assignment: CDR1 SGHVS and CDR2 FQNEAQ. The chain's CDR3 is CASSLGGKVPYEQYF. As DNA, the CDR3 is TGTGCCAGCAGCTTAGGGGGGAAAGTCCCCTACGAGCAGTACTTC.

This clonotype was recorded many times. This chain links TRBV5-6 with TRBJ2-1; D remains unclear. The CDR3 is 11 amino acids. CDR1 SGHDT and CDR2 YYEEEE come from the germline V gene. V was pared by 2 bases and J by 8 bases, with 5 bases between. The CDR3 DNA is TGTGCCAGCAGCTTTGCCGATGAGCAGTTCTTC. It yields the protein CASSFADEQFF.

This chain connects TRBV5-1 to TRBJ2-3; D is perhaps TRBD2 (5 bases). V was clipped by 0 bases and J by 4 bases, with 12 bases between them. The CDR3 consists of 15 residues. CDR1 and CDR2 (germline): SGHRS, YFSETQ. The CDR3 region has the DNA TGCGCCAGCAGCTTGGCCGGGGAGAGAGCAGATACGCAGTATTTT. The encoded protein is CASSLAGERADTQYF. Looking up the rest from reference TRBV5-1 and TRBJ2-3 gives the full variable domain: KAGVTQTPRYLIKTRGQQVTLSCSPISGHRSVSWYQQTPGQGLQFLFEYFSETQRNKGNFPGRFSGRQFSNSRSEMNVSTLELGDSALYLCASSLAGERADTQYFGPGTRLTVL.

This chain connects TRBV9 to TRBJ1-5; D uncertain. CDR1 is SGDLS and CDR2 is YYNGEE in the germline V gene. The CDR3 length is 14 residues. V gave up 4 bases and J gave up 2 bases, with 10 bases separating them. CDR3 in amino acids: CASSPDPGNQPQHF. In DNA form, the CDR3 reads TGTGCCAGCAGCCCCGACCCGGGCAATCAGCCCCAGCATTTT.

The chain joins TRBV5-1 to TRBJ2-3; possible D gene TRBD1, 5 bases. There are 14 residues in the CDR3. CDR1 and CDR2 from the germline V gene are SGHRS and YFSETQ. The germline V and J ends were trimmed by 8 bases and 0 bases, with 13 bases remaining between them. The CDR3 DNA is TGCGCCAGTACAGGACGGGCCAGCACAGATACGCAGTATTTT. It specifies CASTGRASTDTQYF.

The chain has TRBV7-2 and TRBJ2-6, with unresolved D. Germline CDR1 SGHTA, CDR2 FQGNSA. The CDR3 contains 15 residues. V was pared by 3 bases and J by 0 bases, with 6 bases between. CDR3 amino acids: CASSFTVSGANVLTF. In DNA form, the CDR3 reads TGTGCCAGCAGCTTTACAGTCTCTGGGGCCAACGTCCTGACTTTC.

This clonotype occurred a few times. This sequence joins TRBV29-1 and TRBJ2-5, with D perhaps TRBD2 (5 bases). V shed 7 bases and J shed 4 bases, with 16 bases lying between them. Germline-derived CDR1 and CDR2 are SQVTM and ANQGSEA. The CDR3 is made up of 13 amino acids. CDR3 bases: TGCAGCGCCGAAAATACTAGGAGAGAGACCCAGTACTTC. Amino acid sequence: CSAENTRRETQYF. Looking up the rest from reference TRBV29-1 and TRBJ2-5 gives the full variable domain: SAVISQKPSRDICQRGTSLTIQCQVDSQVTMMFWYRQQPGQSLTLIATANQGSEATYESGFVIDKFPISRPNLTFSTLTVSNMSPEDSSIYLCSAENTRRETQYFGPGTRLLVL.

The gene calls are TRBV2 and TRBJ2-7, with D unclear. V dropped 6 bases and J dropped 6 bases, with 12 bases sitting between them. This CDR3 has 12 amino acids. Per the germline V gene, CDR1 is SNHLY and CDR2 is FYNNEI. The CDR3 nucleotides read TGTGCCAGCAGCACACGAATCGGCGAGCAGTACTTC. Encoded protein: CASSTRIGEQYF.

This clonotype was found many times. The rearrangement links TRBV5-4 to TRBJ2-2; no definite D call. Trimming left V 3 bases short and J 0 bases short, with 3 bases between. Germline CDR1 SGHNT, CDR2 YYREEE (reference sequence). CDR3 length: 13 amino acids. CDR3: CASSYTNTGELFF. CDR3 bases: TGTGCCAGCAGCTATACGAACACCGGGGAGCTGTTTTTT.

This clonotype was recorded at least ten times. The rearrangement joins TRBV7-9 to TRBJ2-2; possibly TRBD1 or TRBD2 for D (5 bases each). Per the germline V gene, CDR1 is SEHNR and CDR2 is FQNEAQ (reference sequence). CDR3 length equals 14 residues. V lost 6 bases and J 1 base, leaving 9 bases between the germline ends. For the CDR3, the DNA is TGTGCCAGCAGGGGGGAGTTGAACACCGGGGAGCTGTTTTTT. This gives the protein CASRGELNTGELFF. The full variable domain, in which reference TRBV7-9 and TRBJ2-2 provide the parts outside the CDR3, is DTGVSQNPRHKITKRGQNVTFRCDPISEHNRLYWYRQTLGQGPEFLTYFQNEAQLEKSRLLSDRFSAERPKGSFSTLEIQRTEQGDSAMYLCASRGELNTGELFFGEGSRLTVL.

This chain uses TRBV19 with TRBJ1-6; TRBD1 agrees at 11 bases. Germline V gene sequence: CDR1 LNHDA, CDR2 SQIVND (reference sequence). The CDR3 extends over 14 amino acids. V dropped 2 bases and J dropped 10; count of bases not matched to a gene: 1. The CDR3: CASSIRTGGSPLHF. For the CDR3, the DNA is TGTGCCAGTAGTATAAGGACAGGGGGCTCACCCCTCCACTTT.

In regard to this clonotype: A much larger clone lies one base from this, so it may be a read error. The gene calls are TRBV4-2 and TRBJ2-2; TRBD2 might be the D (5 bases). This CDR3 contains 15 residues. Germline CDR1 and CDR2: LGHNA and YNFKEQ. CDR3 amino acids: CASSQDRGVTGELSF. The CDR3 DNA reads TGTGCCAGCAGCCAAGATCGGGGAGTTACCGGGGAGCTGTCTTTT.

The rearrangement links TRBV5-1 to TRBJ1-5, with TRBD1 matching over 11 bases. Germline V gene sequence: CDR1 SGHRS, CDR2 YFSETQ. The CDR3 contains 16 residues. Trimming took 3 bases from V and 0 from J; bases not matched to a gene: 2. The CDR3 here is CASSWGQGDSNQPQHF. The CDR3 bases are TGCGCCAGCAGCTGGGGACAGGGGGATAGCAATCAGCCCCAGCATTTT.

The V gene is TRBV5-4, the J gene TRBJ2-3; 8 bases line up with TRBD1. The CDR3 totals 16 residues. In germline, CDR1 is SGHNT, CDR2 YYREEE (reference sequence). The ends lost 4 bases at V and 4 bases at J; junction bases unmatched: 11. CDR3 residues: CASSLRGQGIADTQYF. CDR3 nucleotide sequence: TGTGCCAGCAGCCTCCGAGGACAGGGAATCGCAGATACGCAGTATTTT.

This CDR3 is CASSLRRTEALFF. For the CDR3, the DNA is TGTGCCAGCAGCCTGCGAAGGACAGAGGCACTGTTTTTT. V usage is TRBV7-2 and J usage is TRBJ1-4, with D possibly TRBD1 on 6 matching bases. The V gene lost 5 bases and the J gene lost 13 bases, with 17 bases spanning the gap. The length of the CDR3 is 13 residues. Germline V gene sequence: CDR1 SGHTA, CDR2 FQGNSA.

This clonotype showed up just a few times. The chain employs TRBV7-9 and TRBJ1-4, with D possibly TRBD1 on 5 matching bases. The CDR3 loop spans 12 amino acids. Germline V gene data show CDR1 as SEHNR and CDR2 as FQNEAQ (reference sequence). V was clipped by 4 bases and J by 6 bases, with 6 bases between them. This CDR3 is CASSWGDEKLFF. The CDR3 region has the DNA TGTGCCAGCAGCTGGGGGGATGAAAAACTGTTTTTT.

This clonotype appeared a few times. This rearrangement joins TRBV6-1 to TRBJ2-7, with 9 bases lining up with TRBD2. Germline V gene data show CDR1 as MNHNS and CDR2 as SASEGT. The CDR3 is made up of 14 amino acids. V trimming: 6 bases; J trimming: 2 bases; junction bases outside the gene matches: 5. CDR3: CASRASGAAYEQYV. The CDR3 DNA sequence: TGTGCCAGCAGAGCTAGCGGGGCGGCCTACGAGCAGTACGTC.

The V and J genes are TRBV14 and TRBJ1-6, with D possibly being TRBD1 (6 bases). Trimming left V 0 bases short and J 10 bases short, with 13 bases between. Looked up from germline, CDR1 is SGHDN and CDR2 is FVKESK. The CDR3 totals 15 residues. In nucleotides, the CDR3 is TGTGCCAGCAGCCAAGAAGGGGGTATGGGCTCACCCCTCCACTTT. Its translation: CASSQEGGMGSPLHF.

The V call is TRBV9, the J call TRBJ1-3; TRBD1 is a possible D gene (6 bases). Germline-derived CDR1 and CDR2 are SGDLS and YYNGEE. V lost 3 bases to trimming and J lost 4 bases, with 14 bases between them. The CDR3 consists of 15 residues. CDR3 protein: CASSAQGGFGNTIYF. CDR3 in DNA: TGTGCCAGCAGCGCTCAAGGGGGGTTCGGAAACACCATATATTTT.

This clonotype was seen repeatedly, ten times or more. V and J are TRBV29-1 and TRBJ2-1; D is unresolved. This CDR3 has 10 amino acids. V was pared by 3 bases and J by 6 bases, with 3 bases between. The germline CDR1 and CDR2 sequences are SQVTM and ANQGSEA. CDR3 residues: CSVDLNEQFF. The CDR3 region has the DNA TGCAGCGTTGACCTCAATGAGCAGTTCTTC.